The rows below give T cell receptor beta chains drawn from one sample of a study of blood T cell repertoires in COVID-19. The protocol was immunoSEQ multiplex PCR, while the TCRdb copy is restricted to in-frame clones and leaves out a portion. The table includes approximately 210,000 clones, approximately 90% detected once. The sample comprised peripheral blood. Receptors originate from a man aged 25-45 years who had recovered from COVID-19. Each CDR3 is given with its conserved first and last residue. D genes are given only for firm matches. A row's size may be missing; if present it is once, few, many or a size class.

j_call d_call clone_size v_call cdr3_aa cdr3_nt
TRBJ2-7 NA NA TRBV27 CATRASTYEQYF TGTGCCACCAGGGCCTCGACCTACGAGCAGTACTTC
TRBJ1-2 NA once TRBV5-4 CASSLVPGEGYTF TGTGCCAGCAGCTTGGTACCAGGGGAAGGCTACACCTTC
TRBJ1-1 TRBD1 NA TRBV27 CASSLSRTGGTEAFF TGTGCCAGCAGTTTATCAAGGACAGGGGGCACTGAAGCTTTCTTT
TRBJ1-4 TRBD1 NA TRBV7-9 CASTRQGANEKLFF TGTGCCAGCACCCGACAGGGGGCTAATGAAAAACTGTTTTTT
TRBJ2-3 TRBD2 once TRBV4-1 CASSQGTSGYYSSGTDTQYF TGCGCCAGCAGCCAAGGGACTAGCGGATACTATTCTTCAGGCACAGATACGCAGTATTTT
TRBJ1-6 NA once TRBV5-1 CASSFGTGGNSPLHF TGCGCCAGCAGCTTTGGGACCGGGGGTAATTCACCCCTCCACTTT
TRBJ2-7 NA NA TRBV7-2 CASSLARTFGPHRDWYPYEQYF TGTGCCAGCAGCTTAGCCCGTACGTTCGGACCGCACCGGGACTGGTACCCCTACGAGCAGTACTTC
TRBJ2-6 NA NA TRBV18 CASSPGLPSSGANVLTF TGTGCCAGCTCACCGGGACTCCCGAGCTCTGGGGCCAACGTCCTGACTTTC
TRBJ1-5 NA NA TRBV4-1 CASSQGTADRNQPQHF TGCGCCAGCAGCCAAGGGACAGCGGATCGCAATCAGCCCCAGCATTTT
TRBJ1-1 NA NA TRBV6-5 CASSYGGGFSEGAFF TGTGCCAGCAGTTACGGGGGAGGATTCTCGGAGGGGGCTTTCTTT
TRBJ1-3 NA few TRBV5-1 CASSLGQTSGNTIYF TGCGCCAGCAGCTTGGGACAGACCTCTGGAAACACCATATATTTT
TRBJ1-5 TRBD1 NA TRBV3-1/TRBV3-2 CASSPQGLFDQPQHF TGTGCCAGCAGCCCACAGGGGTTGTTCGATCAGCCCCAGCATTTT
TRBJ1-2 NA once TRBV6-1 CASSEVTGSYGYTF TGTGCCAGCAGTGAAGTTACAGGGAGTTATGGCTACACCTTC
TRBJ2-3 TRBD2 NA TRBV10-1 CASSEGLAGASSTDTQYF TGCGCCAGCAGTGAGGGACTAGCGGGAGCCTCTAGCACAGATACGCAGTATTTT
TRBJ1-1 TRBD1 once TRBV5-1 CASSLSQGASEAFF TGCGCCAGCAGCTTGAGCCAGGGGGCATCTGAAGCTTTCTTT
TRBJ2-3 TRBD1 NA TRBV27 CASSLGGLTGDTDTQYF TGTGCCAGCAGTTTAGGTGGCCTGACAGGGGACACAGATACGCAGTATTTT
TRBJ1-1 TRBD1 NA TRBV12-5 CASGLVNLQGAKLLNTEAFF TGTGCTAGTGGTTTGGTAAACCTCCAGGGGGCCAAATTATTGAACACTGAAGCTTTCTTT
TRBJ1-1 NA NA TRBV7-2 CASSQGQTEAFF TGTGCCAGCAGCCAGGGACAAACTGAAGCTTTCTTT
TRBJ2-7 TRBD2 NA TRBV6-5 CASSYSPGGDYEQYF TGTGCCAGCAGTTACTCACCCGGGGGGGATTACGAGCAGTACTTC
TRBJ2-7 NA NA TRBV10-1 CASSEETGLWGEQYF TGCGCCAGCAGTGAAGAAACAGGGCTCTGGGGCGAGCAGTACTTC
TRBJ1-1 TRBD1 NA TRBV10-2 CASSESFWTGPTEAFF TGCGCCAGCAGTGAGTCGTTTTGGACAGGCCCGACTGAAGCTTTCTTT
TRBJ2-1 NA NA TRBV7-9 CASSPINEQFF TGTGCCAGCAGCCCTATCAATGAGCAGTTCTTC
TRBJ1-1 TRBD1 NA TRBV4-2 CASSPRQGMNTEAFF TGTGCCAGCAGCCCGAGACAGGGAATGAACACTGAAGCTTTCTTT
TRBJ1-2 NA NA TRBV27 CASSLSTTGTYGYTF TGTGCCAGCAGTTTATCCACTACAGGGACATACGGCTACACCTTC
TRBJ1-4 NA few TRBV5-4 CASSALQGKVEKLFF TGTGCCAGCAGCGCCTTGCAGGGGAAAGTTGAAAAACTGTTTTTT
TRBJ1-5 TRBD1 NA TRBV7-8 CASSPSSTTGAQPQHF TGTGCCAGCAGTCCTTCATCCACGACAGGGGCTCAGCCCCAGCATTTT